This T cell receptor (beta chain) was sequenced during a study of CD8 T cells in ankylosing spondylitis. Quantitative barcoded 5'-RACE was used to prepare TCR beta libraries. TCRdb itself ran the 5' RACE reads through MiXCR, one entry per CDR3 protein. The table shows nearly 250,000 distinct CDR3 sequences, with roughly 32% occurring only once. Study conclusions and caveats: The study identified a TCR beta motif of about eight highly homologous variants that appeared characteristic of ankylosing spondylitis blood. It was reported that disease-linked clones were significantly enriched in matched ankylosing spondylitis synovial fluid.

This clonotype has a handful of counts. The antigen remains undetermined. Trimming left V 5 bases short and J 9 bases short, with 17 bases between. The CDR3 has 14 amino acids. From germline, CDR1 is MNHEY and CDR2 SMNVEV (reference sequence). The sequence derives from a male donor with ankylosing spondylitis or in good health (not recorded which). The specimen sequenced was blood, either unsorted or a sorted T cell fraction (not recorded which). J is TRBJ1-5 and V is TRBV27; D might be TRBD1 (6 bases). CDR3 loop: CASSLTRTVGPQHF. The CDR3, as DNA: TGTGCCAGCAGTCTCACCAGGACAGTTGGGCCCCAGCATTTT.